Presented here are 19 T cell receptor beta chains from one specimen sequenced in a study of shared clonotypes between healthy human individuals. This table comes from immunoSEQ multiplex PCR, and its TCRdb copy is limited to in-frame clones, with some not included. The sample has roughly 2.2 million clones; approximately 95% are singletons. Material for sequencing was naive CD4+ T cells from PBMCs. The subset is: CD45RA+ positively selected. Receptors were obtained from a man younger than 35 in good health. Some clones in this sample may be carry-over from other donors' samples.

The chain combines TRBV5-6 with TRBJ2-6; D is possibly TRBD2 (7 bases). Germline CDR1 is SGHDT and CDR2 is YYEEEE. V was pared by 6 bases and J by 3 bases, with 22 bases between. The CDR3 length is 18 residues. The CDR3 DNA reads as TGTGCCAGCACTACTGTTGGGCAGGGGAGGGATGGGGCCAACGTCCTGACTTTC. Protein: CASTTVGQGRDGANVLTF.

The genes are TRBV5-1 and TRBJ2-5; TRBD1 matches 9 bases. The CDR3 has 15 amino acids. V shed 4 bases and J 5 bases; nucleotides not matched to a gene: 9. The germline V gene has CDR1 SGHRS and CDR2 YFSETQ. CDR3 coding DNA: TGCGCCAGCAGCAAACCACAGGGGGCGCAGGAGACCCAGTACTTC. Protein: CASSKPQGAQETQYF. Supplemented by reference TRBV5-1 and TRBJ2-5, the full variable domain reads KAGVTQTPRYLIKTRGQQVTLSCSPISGHRSVSWYQQTPGQGLQFLFEYFSETQRNKGNFPGRFSGRQFSNSRSEMNVSTLELGDSALYLCASSKPQGAQETQYFGPGTRLLVL.

Remarks on this clone: Mismatch with germline at one junction end may stem from a read error. This chain joins TRBV4-1 and TRBJ2-1; D is perhaps TRBD1 or TRBD2 (6 bases each). Germline V gene sequence: CDR1 MGHRA, CDR2 YSYEKL. The CDR3 spans 19 residues. The CDR3 protein is CASTQGGRDAFYSYNEQFF. In DNA, the CDR3 is TGCGCCAGCACCCAAGGGGGGCGGGATGCCTTTTACTCCTACAATGAGCAGTTCTTC.

V is TRBV7-3 and J is TRBJ2-7; 9 nucleotides match TRBD2. V was clipped by 2 bases and J by 0 bases; unmatched bases: 2. CDR1 and CDR2 (germline): SGHTA, FQGTGA. The CDR3 covers 15 residues. CDR3 protein: CASSLAGGHSYEQYF. DNA of the CDR3: TGTGCCAGCAGCTTAGCGGGAGGGCACTCCTACGAGCAGTACTTC. The whole variable domain, filled in from reference TRBV7-3 and TRBJ2-7, reads GAGVSQTPSNKVTEKGKYVELRCDPISGHTALYWYRQSLGQGPEFLIYFQGTGAADDSGLPNDRFFAVRPEGSVSTLKIQRTERGDSAVYLCASSLAGGHSYEQYFGPGTRLTVT.

The chain has TRBV28 and TRBJ2-7; D is possibly TRBD2 (6 bases). CDR3 length equals 14 residues. The V and J ends lost 6 bases and 4 bases respectively, with 16 bases between them. Germline V gene sequence: CDR1 MDHEN, CDR2 SYDVKM. CDR3 residues: CASRWRGRSYEQYF. The CDR3 nucleotides read TGTGCCAGCAGGTGGAGGGGTCGTTCTTACGAGCAGTACTTC.

The chain has TRBV28 and TRBJ1-2, with TRBD1 as a possible D gene (6 bases). Looked up from germline, CDR1 is MDHEN and CDR2 is SYDVKM. The V end was cut by 6 bases, the J end by 3 bases, with 20 bases between. The CDR3 contains 16 residues. CDR3 amino acids: CASRSKKRTVDYGYTF. In DNA form, the CDR3 reads TGTGCCAGCAGGTCAAAAAAAAGGACAGTCGACTATGGCTACACCTTC.

This clone has only one observation. The chain is built from TRBV7-3 and TRBJ2-2; possible D gene TRBD1, 5 bases. The CDR3 runs 18 residues. V gave up 0 bases and J gave up 1 base, with 15 bases separating them. Germline loops: CDR1 SGHTA, CDR2 FQGTGA. CDR3 protein: CASSLTSLGAGNTGELFF. CDR3 DNA: TGTGCCAGCAGCTTAACCTCCCTAGGGGCCGGGAACACCGGGGAGCTGTTTTTT.

The rearrangement links TRBV6-5 to TRBJ2-5; unclear D gene. V lost 6 bases and J 4 bases, leaving 15 bases between the germline ends. The CDR3 runs to 14 residues. CDR1 is MNHEY, CDR2 SVGAGI, per germline. The CDR3 is CASSHLGVGETQYF. CDR3 nucleotides: TGTGCCAGCAGCCACCTCGGAGTGGGAGAGACCCAGTACTTC.

The chain is built from TRBV9 and TRBJ2-2; maybe TRBD1 (5 bases). The CDR3 totals 15 residues. Germline CDR1 and CDR2: SGDLS and YYNGEE. V was clipped by 0 bases and J by 7 bases, with 13 bases between them. DNA for the CDR3: TGTGCCAGCAGCGTAGCGGCGTTGGGGCACGGGGAGCTGTTTTTT. Encoded protein: CASSVAALGHGELFF.

The CDR3 is CASSLTSGFQETQYF. The CDR3 region has the DNA TGTGCCAGCAGCTTGACTAGCGGATTCCAAGAGACCCAGTACTTC. V usage is TRBV7-3 and J usage is TRBJ2-5; TRBD2 agrees at 9 bases. J gave up 1 base and V 3 bases, and 3 bases lay outside the gene matches. Looked up from germline, CDR1 is SGHTA and CDR2 is FQGTGA. CDR3 length: 15 residues.

On this clone: Other DNA sequences in this specimen translate into the identical CDR3. The V gene is TRBV7-3, the J gene TRBJ2-1; 8 bases match TRBD2. The germline V gene encodes CDR1 SGHTA and CDR2 FQGTGA. The CDR3 loop spans 16 amino acids. V dropped 1 base and J dropped 1; count of bases not matched to a gene: 3. CDR3 DNA sequence: TGTGCCAGCAGCTTAAATTCGGGGGGGTCCTACAATGAGCAGTTCTTC. It is translated as CASSLNSGGSYNEQFF.

This clone came up a few times. The CDR3 loop is CASSPDRVGNQPQHF. CDR3 in DNA: TGTGCCAGTAGTCCTGACAGGGTGGGCAATCAGCCCCAGCATTTT. The chain combines TRBV19 with TRBJ1-5; 7 bases match TRBD1. This CDR3 is built from 15 residues. Germline assignment: CDR1 LNHDA and CDR2 SQIVND (reference sequence). J lost 2 bases, V lost 5 bases, and 6 bases had no gene match.

V is TRBV5-1 and J is TRBJ2-7; tentative D call: TRBD1 (5 bases). Germline V gene data show CDR1 as SGHRS and CDR2 as YFSETQ. This CDR3 contains 13 residues. V was cut by 4 bases and J by 0 bases, with 8 bases left in between. CDR3 nucleotides: TGCGCCAGCAGCCCGGACAACTCCTACGAGCAGTACTTC. Translation: CASSPDNSYEQYF.

This rearrangement joins TRBV28 to TRBJ2-1; D gene unclear. This CDR3 is built from 15 residues. The ends were cut back, 6 bases at V and 2 bases at J, with 14 bases in the middle. The germline CDR1 and CDR2 sequences are MDHEN and SYDVKM. The CDR3 DNA follows: TGTGCCAGCAGCCCCTTGAGCGTTCCCTACAATGAGCAGTTCTTC. Its protein product is CASSPLSVPYNEQFF.

The chain uses TRBV18 and TRBJ2-7; 7 positions match TRBD1. There are 16 residues in the CDR3. J was trimmed by 3 bases and V by 4 bases; bases with no gene match: 12. Per germline, CDR1 KGHSH and CDR2 LQKENI. DNA of the CDR3: TGTGCCAGCTCACTAGGCCGGGACAGACAAGTCTACGAGCAGTACTTC. This translates into CASSLGRDRQVYEQYF.

The chain employs TRBV28 and TRBJ2-1, with 7 bases fitting TRBD2. Germline CDR1 MDHEN, CDR2 SYDVKM. This CDR3 comprises 14 residues. V shed 10 bases, J shed 6 bases, and the junction held 12 bases outside the gene matches. The CDR3 nucleotides are TGTGCCACCGTTACCGGCGGGGGACGCAATGAGCAGTTCTTC. Protein product: CATVTGGGRNEQFF.

V and J are TRBV19 and TRBJ2-6; D call uncertain. Germline V gene sequence: CDR1 LNHDA, CDR2 SQIVND (reference sequence). This CDR3 contains 16 residues. V was shortened by 6 bases and J by 2 bases, with 14 bases between the two germline ends. The CDR3 here is CASRNPLQAGANVLTF. In nucleotides, the CDR3 is TGTGCCAGTAGGAACCCCCTGCAGGCTGGGGCCAACGTCCTGACTTTC.

This clone was observed a handful of times. The genes are TRBV7-9 and TRBJ1-4; 8 positions agree with TRBD1. With V trimmed by 1 base and J by 8 bases, 6 bases remained unmatched. The germline gives CDR1 SEHNR, CDR2 FQNEAQ (reference sequence). The CDR3 is 15 amino acids. The CDR3 is CASSLGTGMDEKLFF. CDR3 sequence (DNA): TGTGCCAGCAGCTTAGGGACAGGGATGGACGAAAAACTGTTTTTT.

The chain couples TRBV5-1 to TRBJ2-3; D is possibly TRBD1 or TRBD2 (5 bases each). Trimming cost V 0 bases and J 7 bases, with 15 bases left between them. This CDR3 has 15 amino acids. Germline CDR1 is SGHRS and CDR2 is YFSETQ. CDR3 region: CASSLVGDGTNTQYF. The CDR3 DNA is TGCGCCAGCAGCTTGGTTGGGGACGGGACGAATACGCAGTATTTT.